This T cell receptor (beta chain) was sequenced during a study of cytomegalovirus exposure and HLA in healthy donors. Overall study results and limits: In a later analysis, a genetic analysis reported fewer productive-TCR N-insertions in an Asian-associated ancestry cluster than the cohort average.

Unmatched junction bases numbered 2, after V lost 1 base and J lost 3 bases. The CDR3 covers 16 residues. The V gene's germline CDR1 is KGHSH and CDR2 LQKENI. Details on this clone: Its antigen is unknown.

PCR amplification relied on 60 Vbeta primers (plus 13 Jbeta primers). Here immunoSEQ multiplex PCR was the method, and the copy in TCRdb shows in-frame clones only, minus some. The data hold 120,000 to 150,000 clones, with under 80% observed a single time. This sequence was found in a male donor in good health and CMV-seronegative. This rearrangement joins TRBV18 to TRBJ2-1; 11 nucleotides match TRBD1. The source material was PBMCs. Here the CDR3 reads CASSPLGTGGYNEQFF. CDR3 bases: TGTGCCAGCTCACCACTTGGGACAGGGGGCTACAATGAGCAGTTCTTC.